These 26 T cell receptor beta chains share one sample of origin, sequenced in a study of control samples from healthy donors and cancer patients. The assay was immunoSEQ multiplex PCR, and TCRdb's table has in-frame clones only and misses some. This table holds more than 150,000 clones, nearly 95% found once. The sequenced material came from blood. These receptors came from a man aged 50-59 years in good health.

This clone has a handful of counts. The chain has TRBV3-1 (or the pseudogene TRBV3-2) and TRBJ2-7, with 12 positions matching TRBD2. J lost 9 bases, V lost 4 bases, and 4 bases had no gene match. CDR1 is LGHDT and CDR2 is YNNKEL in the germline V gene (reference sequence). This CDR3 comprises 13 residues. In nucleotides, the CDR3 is TGTGCCAGCAGCCCGGGACTAGCGGGTCTGCAGTACTTC. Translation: CASSPGLAGLQYF.

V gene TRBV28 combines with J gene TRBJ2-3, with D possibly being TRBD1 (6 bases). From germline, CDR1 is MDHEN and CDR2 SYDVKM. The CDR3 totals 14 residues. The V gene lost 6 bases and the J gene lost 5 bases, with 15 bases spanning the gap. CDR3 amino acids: CASSTGWAQDTQYF. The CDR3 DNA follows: TGTGCCAGCAGCACAGGGTGGGCCCAAGATACGCAGTATTTT.

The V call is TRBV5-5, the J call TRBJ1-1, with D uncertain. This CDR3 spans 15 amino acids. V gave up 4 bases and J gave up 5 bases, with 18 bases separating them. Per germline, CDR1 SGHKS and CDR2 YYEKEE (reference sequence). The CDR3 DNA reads TGTGCCAGCAGCGTTATTCCGGGCGCGGGGACTGAAGCTTTCTTT. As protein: CASSVIPGAGTEAFF.

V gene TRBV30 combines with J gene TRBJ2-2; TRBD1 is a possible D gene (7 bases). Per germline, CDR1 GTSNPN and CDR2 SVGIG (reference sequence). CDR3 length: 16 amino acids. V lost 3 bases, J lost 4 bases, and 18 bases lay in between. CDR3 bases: TGTGCCTGGAGCCTCGGCGGGGCAGGGGGCACCGGGGAGCTGTTTTTT. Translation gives CAWSLGGAGGTGELFF.

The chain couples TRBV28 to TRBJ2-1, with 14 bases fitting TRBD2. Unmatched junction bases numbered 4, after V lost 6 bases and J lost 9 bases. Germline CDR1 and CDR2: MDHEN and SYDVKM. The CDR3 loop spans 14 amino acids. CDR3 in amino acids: CASRGLAGVSEQFF. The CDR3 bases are TGTGCCAGCAGGGGACTAGCGGGAGTAAGTGAGCAGTTCTTC. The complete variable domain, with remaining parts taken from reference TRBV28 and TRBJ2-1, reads DVKVTQSSRYLVKRTGEKVFLECVQDMDHENMFWYRQDPGLGLRLIYFSYDVKMKEKGDIPEGYSVSREKKERFSLILESASTNQTSMYLCASRGLAGVSEQFFGPGTRLTVL.

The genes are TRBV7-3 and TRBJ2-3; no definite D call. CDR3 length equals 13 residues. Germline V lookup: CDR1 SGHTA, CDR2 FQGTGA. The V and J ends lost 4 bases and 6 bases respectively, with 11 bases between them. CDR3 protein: CASSSGPPDTQYF. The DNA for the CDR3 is TGTGCCAGCAGCTCGGGCCCCCCGGATACGCAGTATTTT.

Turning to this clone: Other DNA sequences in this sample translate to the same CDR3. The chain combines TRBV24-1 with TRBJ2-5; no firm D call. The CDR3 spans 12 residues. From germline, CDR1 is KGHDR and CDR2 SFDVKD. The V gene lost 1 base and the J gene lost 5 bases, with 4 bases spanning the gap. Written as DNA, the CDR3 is TGTGCCACCAGTGATTTTCGGGAGACCCAGTACTTC. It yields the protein CATSDFRETQYF.

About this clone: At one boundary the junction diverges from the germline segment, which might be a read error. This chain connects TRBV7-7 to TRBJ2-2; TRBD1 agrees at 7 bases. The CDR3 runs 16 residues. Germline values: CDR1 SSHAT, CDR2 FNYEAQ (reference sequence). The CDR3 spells CASSLHSGQSNGELFF. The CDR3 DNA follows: TGTGCTAGCAGCTTACACTCGGGACAGTCAAACGGGGAGCTGTTTTTT.

This CDR3 is CASSYPRSYEQYF. The DNA of the CDR3 is TGTGCCAGCAGTTATCCCAGATCCTACGAGCAGTACTTC. This sequence joins TRBV28 and TRBJ2-7; D ambiguous. CDR3 length: 13 residues. The V end was cut by 4 bases, the J end by 1 base, with 8 bases between. Germline lookup yields CDR1 MDHEN and CDR2 SYDVKM.

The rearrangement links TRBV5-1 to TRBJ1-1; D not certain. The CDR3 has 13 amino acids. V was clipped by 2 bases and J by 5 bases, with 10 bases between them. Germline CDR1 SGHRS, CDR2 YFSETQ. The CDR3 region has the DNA TGCGCCAGCAGCTTATCCGTAGGAACTGAAGCTTTCTTT. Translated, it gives CASSLSVGTEAFF.

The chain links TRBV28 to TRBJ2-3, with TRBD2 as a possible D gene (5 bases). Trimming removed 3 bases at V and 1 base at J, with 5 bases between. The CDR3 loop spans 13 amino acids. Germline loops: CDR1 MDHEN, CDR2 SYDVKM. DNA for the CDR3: TGTGCCAGCAGTTTGGAGGGCACAGATACGCAGTATTTT. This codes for CASSLEGTDTQYF.

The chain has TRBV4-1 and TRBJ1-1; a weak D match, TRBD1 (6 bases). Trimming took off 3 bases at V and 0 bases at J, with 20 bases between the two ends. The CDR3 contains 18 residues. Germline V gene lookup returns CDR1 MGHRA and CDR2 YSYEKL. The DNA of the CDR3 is TGCGCCAGCAGCCAGTCTTATCCAGGGGCAGGATTGAACACTGAAGCTTTCTTT. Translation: CASSQSYPGAGLNTEAFF.

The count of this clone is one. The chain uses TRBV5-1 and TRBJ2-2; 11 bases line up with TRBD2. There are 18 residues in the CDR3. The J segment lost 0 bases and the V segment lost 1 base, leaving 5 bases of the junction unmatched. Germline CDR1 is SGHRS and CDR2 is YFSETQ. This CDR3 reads CASSLTATSGTNTGELFF. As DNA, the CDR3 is TGCGCCAGCAGCTTGACGGCGACTAGCGGGACGAACACCGGGGAGCTGTTTTTT. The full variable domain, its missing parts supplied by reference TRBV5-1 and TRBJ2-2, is KAGVTQTPRYLIKTRGQQVTLSCSPISGHRSVSWYQQTPGQGLQFLFEYFSETQRNKGNFPGRFSGRQFSNSRSEMNVSTLELGDSALYLCASSLTATSGTNTGELFFGEGSRLTVL.

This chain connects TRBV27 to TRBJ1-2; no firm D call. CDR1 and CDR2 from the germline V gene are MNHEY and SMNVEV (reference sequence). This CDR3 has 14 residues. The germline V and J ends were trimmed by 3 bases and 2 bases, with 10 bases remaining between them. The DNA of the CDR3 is TGTGCCAGCAGTTTCGGGGATTTGAACTATGGCTACACCTTC. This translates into CASSFGDLNYGYTF.

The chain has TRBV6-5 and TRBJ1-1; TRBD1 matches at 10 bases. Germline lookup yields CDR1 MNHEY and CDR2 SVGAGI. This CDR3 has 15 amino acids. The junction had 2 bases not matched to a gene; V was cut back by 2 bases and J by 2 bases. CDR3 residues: CASSYRDRGNTEAFF. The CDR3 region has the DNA TGTGCCAGCAGTTACCGGGACAGGGGTAACACTGAAGCTTTCTTT.

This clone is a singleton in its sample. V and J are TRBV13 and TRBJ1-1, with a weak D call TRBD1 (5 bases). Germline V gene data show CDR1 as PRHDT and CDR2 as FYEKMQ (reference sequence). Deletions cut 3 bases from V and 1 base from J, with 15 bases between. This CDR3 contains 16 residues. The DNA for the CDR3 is TGTGCCAGCAGCTTGGGGCAGAAGGACGGGAACACTGAAGCTTTCTTT. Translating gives CASSLGQKDGNTEAFF.

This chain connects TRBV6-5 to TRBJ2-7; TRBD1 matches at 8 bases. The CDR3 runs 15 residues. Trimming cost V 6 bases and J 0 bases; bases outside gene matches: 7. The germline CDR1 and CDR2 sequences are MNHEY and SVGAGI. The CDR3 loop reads CASRGTGGSSYEQYF. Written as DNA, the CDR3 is TGTGCCAGCAGGGGAACAGGGGGGAGCTCCTACGAGCAGTACTTC.

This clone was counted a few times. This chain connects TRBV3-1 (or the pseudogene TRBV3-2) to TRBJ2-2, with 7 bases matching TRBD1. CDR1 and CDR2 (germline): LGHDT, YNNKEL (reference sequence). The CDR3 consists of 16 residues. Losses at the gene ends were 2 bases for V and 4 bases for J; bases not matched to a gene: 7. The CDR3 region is CASSQMAAGGTGELFF. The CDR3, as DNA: TGTGCCAGCAGCCAAATGGCGGCAGGGGGCACCGGGGAGCTGTTTTTT.

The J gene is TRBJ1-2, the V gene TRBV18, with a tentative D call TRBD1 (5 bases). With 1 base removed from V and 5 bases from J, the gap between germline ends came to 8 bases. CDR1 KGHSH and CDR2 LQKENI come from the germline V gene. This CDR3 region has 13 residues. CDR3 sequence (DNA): TGTGCCAGCTCACCACTGACAGATTATGGCTACACCTTC. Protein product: CASSPLTDYGYTF.

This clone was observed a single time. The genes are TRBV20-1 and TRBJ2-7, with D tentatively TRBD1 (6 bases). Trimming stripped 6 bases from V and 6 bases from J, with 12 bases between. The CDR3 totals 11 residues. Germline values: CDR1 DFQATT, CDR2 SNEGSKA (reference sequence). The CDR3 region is CSALFRGEQYF. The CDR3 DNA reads TGCAGTGCCCTTTTCAGGGGCGAGCAGTACTTC.

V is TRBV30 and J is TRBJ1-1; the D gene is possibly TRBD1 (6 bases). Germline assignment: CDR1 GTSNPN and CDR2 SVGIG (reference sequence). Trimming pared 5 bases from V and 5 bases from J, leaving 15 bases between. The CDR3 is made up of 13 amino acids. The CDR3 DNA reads TGTGCCTGGTGGGGGGGGCTGAGGACTGAAGCTTTCTTT. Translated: CAWWGGLRTEAFF.

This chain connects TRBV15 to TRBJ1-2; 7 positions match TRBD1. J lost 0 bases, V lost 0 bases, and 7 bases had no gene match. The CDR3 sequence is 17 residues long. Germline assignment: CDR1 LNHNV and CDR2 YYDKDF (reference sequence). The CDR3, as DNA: TGTGCCACCAGCAGAGACAGGGGGACCCTATCTAACTATGGCTACACCTTC. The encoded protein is CATSRDRGTLSNYGYTF.

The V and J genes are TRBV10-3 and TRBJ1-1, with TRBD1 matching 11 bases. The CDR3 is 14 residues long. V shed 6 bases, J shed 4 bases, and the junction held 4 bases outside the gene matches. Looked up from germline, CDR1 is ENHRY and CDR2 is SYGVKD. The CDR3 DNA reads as TGTGCCATCAGGGGACAGGGGGTGGGCACTGAAGCTTTCTTT. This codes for CAIRGQGVGTEAFF.

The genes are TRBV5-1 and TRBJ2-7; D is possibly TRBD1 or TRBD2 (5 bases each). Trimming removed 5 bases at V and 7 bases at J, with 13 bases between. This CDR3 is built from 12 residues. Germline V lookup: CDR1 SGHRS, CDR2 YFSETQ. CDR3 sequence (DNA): TGCGCCAGCAGGGTGGGGGTAGGGGAGCAGTACTTC. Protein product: CASRVGVGEQYF.

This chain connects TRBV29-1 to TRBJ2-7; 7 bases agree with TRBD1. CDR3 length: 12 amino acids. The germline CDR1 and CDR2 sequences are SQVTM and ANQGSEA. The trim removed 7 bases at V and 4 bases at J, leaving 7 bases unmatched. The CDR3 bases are TGCAGCGACGGCACAGGGGAGTACGAGCAGTACTTC. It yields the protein CSDGTGEYEQYF.

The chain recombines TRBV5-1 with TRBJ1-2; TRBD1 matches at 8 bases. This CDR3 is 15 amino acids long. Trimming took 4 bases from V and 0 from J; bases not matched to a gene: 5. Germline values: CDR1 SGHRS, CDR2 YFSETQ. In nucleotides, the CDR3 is TGCGCCAGCAGCCCTACAGGGGGACCTAACTATGGCTACACCTTC. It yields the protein CASSPTGGPNYGYTF.